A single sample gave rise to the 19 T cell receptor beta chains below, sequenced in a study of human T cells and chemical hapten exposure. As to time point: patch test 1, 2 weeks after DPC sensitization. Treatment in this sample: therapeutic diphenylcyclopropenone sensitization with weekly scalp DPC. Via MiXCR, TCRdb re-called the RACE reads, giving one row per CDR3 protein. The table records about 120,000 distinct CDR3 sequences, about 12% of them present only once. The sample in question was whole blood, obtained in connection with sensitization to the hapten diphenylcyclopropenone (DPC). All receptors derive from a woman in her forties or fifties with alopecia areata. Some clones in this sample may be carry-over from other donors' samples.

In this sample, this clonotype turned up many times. CDR3: CASSLARGYEQYF. CDR3 coding DNA: TGTGCCAGCAGCTTAGCGAGGGGCTACGAGCAGTACTTC. The chain links TRBV7-2 to TRBJ2-7; D possibly uses TRBD1 or TRBD2 (5 bases each). The ends were cut back, 0 bases at V and 3 bases at J, with 6 bases in the middle. Germline V gene lookup returns CDR1 SGHTA and CDR2 FQGNSA. The length of the CDR3 is 13 residues. The full variable domain, rest sourced from reference TRBV7-2 and TRBJ2-7, is GAGVSQSPSNKVTEKGKDVELRCDPISGHTALYWYRQSLGQGLEFLIYFQGNSAPDKSGLPSDRFSAERTGGSVSTLTIQRTQQEDSAVYLCASSLARGYEQYFGPGTRLTVT.

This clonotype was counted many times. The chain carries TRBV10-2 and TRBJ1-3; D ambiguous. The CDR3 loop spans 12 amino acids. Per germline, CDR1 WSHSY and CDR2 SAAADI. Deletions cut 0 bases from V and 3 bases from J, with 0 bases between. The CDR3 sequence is CASSESGNTIYF. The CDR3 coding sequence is TGCGCCAGCAGTGAGTCTGGAAACACCATATATTTT.

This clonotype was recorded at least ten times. The CDR3 sequence is CASSQDSTGLQETQYF. In nucleotides, the CDR3 is TGCGCCAGCAGCCAAGATTCAACGGGGCTACAAGAGACCCAGTACTTC. The rearrangement links TRBV4-3 to TRBJ2-5; D possibly uses TRBD1 or TRBD2 (5 bases each). V lost 0 bases, J lost 2 bases, and 13 bases lay in between. Germline lookup yields CDR1 LGHNA and CDR2 YSLEER. The CDR3 is 16 residues long.

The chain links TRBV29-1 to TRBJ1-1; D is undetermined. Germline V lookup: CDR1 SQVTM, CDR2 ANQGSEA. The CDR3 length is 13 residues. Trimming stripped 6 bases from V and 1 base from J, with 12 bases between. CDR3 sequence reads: CSVVIQSNTEAFF. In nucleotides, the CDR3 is TGCAGCGTCGTCATACAGTCGAACACTGAAGCTTTCTTT.

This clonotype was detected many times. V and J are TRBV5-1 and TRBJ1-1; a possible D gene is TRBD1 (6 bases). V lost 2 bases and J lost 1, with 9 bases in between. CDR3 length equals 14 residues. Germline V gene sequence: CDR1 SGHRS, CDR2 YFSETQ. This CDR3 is CASSFRTENTEAFF. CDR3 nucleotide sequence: TGCGCCAGCAGCTTCCGGACAGAGAACACTGAAGCTTTCTTT.

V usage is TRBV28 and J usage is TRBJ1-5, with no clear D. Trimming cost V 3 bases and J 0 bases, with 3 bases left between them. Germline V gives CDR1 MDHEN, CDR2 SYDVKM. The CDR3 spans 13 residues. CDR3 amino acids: CASSFASNQPQHF. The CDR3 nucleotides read TGTGCCAGCAGTTTTGCTAGCAATCAGCCCCAGCATTTT.

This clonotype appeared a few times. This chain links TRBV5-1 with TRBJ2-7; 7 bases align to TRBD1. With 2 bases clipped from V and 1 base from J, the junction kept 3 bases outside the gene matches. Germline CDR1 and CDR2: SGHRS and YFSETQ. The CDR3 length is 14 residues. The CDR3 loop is CASSLQGRSYEQYF. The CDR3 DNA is TGCGCCAGCAGCTTACAGGGGCGATCCTACGAGCAGTACTTC.

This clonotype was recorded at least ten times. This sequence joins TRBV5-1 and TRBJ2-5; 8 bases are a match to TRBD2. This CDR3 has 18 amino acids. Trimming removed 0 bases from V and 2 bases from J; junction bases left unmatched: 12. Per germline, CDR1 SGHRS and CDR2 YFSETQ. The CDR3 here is CASSLAPGGPGRQETQYF. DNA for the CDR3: TGCGCCAGCAGCTTGGCTCCGGGAGGGCCTGGGCGGCAAGAGACCCAGTACTTC. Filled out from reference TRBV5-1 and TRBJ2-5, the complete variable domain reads KAGVTQTPRYLIKTRGQQVTLSCSPISGHRSVSWYQQTPGQGLQFLFEYFSETQRNKGNFPGRFSGRQFSNSRSEMNVSTLELGDSALYLCASSLAPGGPGRQETQYFGPGTRLLVL.

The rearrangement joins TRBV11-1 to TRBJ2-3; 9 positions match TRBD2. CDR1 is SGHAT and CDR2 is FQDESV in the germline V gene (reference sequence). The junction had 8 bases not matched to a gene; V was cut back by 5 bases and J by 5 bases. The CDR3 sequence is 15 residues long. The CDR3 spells CASSRIAGAGDTQYF. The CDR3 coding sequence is TGTGCCAGCAGCCGTATAGCGGGGGCAGGAGATACGCAGTATTTT.

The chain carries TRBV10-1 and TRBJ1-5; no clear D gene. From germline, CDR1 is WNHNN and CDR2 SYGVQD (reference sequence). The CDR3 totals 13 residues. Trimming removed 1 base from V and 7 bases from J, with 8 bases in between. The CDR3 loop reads CASSELPGQPQHF. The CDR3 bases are TGCGCCAGCAGTGAGTTGCCGGGCCAGCCCCAGCATTTT.

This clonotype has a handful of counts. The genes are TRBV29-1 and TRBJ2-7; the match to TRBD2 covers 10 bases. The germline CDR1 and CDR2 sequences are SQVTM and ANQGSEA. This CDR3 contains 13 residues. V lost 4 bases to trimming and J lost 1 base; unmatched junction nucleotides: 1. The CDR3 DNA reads TGCAGCGTTGCGACTAGCGGGTCCTACGAGCAGTACTTC. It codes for CSVATSGSYEQYF.

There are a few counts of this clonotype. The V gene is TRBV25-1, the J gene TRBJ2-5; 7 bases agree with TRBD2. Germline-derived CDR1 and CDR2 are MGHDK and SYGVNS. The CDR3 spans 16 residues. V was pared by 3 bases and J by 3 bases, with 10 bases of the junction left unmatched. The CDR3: CASSEEPASGKETQYF. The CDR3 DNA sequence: TGTGCCAGCAGTGAGGAGCCCGCTAGCGGAAAAGAGACCCAGTACTTC.

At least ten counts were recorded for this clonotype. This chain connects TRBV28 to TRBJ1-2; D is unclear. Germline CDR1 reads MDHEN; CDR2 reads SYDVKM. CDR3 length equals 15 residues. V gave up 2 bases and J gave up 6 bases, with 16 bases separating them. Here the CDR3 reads CASSLLVGNRDGYTF. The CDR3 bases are TGTGCCAGCAGTTTACTTGTCGGGAACAGAGATGGCTACACCTTC.

The CDR3 bases are TGTGCCAGCAGTTTTGACCTTGGGAAAAACATTCAGTACTTC. Residues: CASSFDLGKNIQYF. The chain links TRBV2 to TRBJ2-4, with D unclear. V shed 5 bases and J shed 4 bases, with 12 bases lying between them. Germline-derived CDR1 and CDR2 are SNHLY and FYNNEI. The CDR3 is made up of 14 amino acids.

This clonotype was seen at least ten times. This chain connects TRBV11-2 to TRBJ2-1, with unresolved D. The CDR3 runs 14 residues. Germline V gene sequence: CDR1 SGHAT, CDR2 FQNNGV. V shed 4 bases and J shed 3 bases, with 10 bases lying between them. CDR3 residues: CASSSGRSYNEQFF. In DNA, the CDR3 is TGTGCCAGCAGCTCCGGACGGAGCTACAATGAGCAGTTCTTC.

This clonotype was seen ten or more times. The CDR3 sequence is CASSLANFNTEAFF. In DNA form, the CDR3 reads TGTGCCAGCAGTTTGGCAAATTTTAACACTGAAGCTTTCTTT. This sequence joins TRBV12-3 or TRBV12-4 and TRBJ1-1; D gene uncertain. Trimming removed 3 bases from V and 2 bases from J, with 10 bases in between. The CDR3 covers 14 residues.

CDR3 sequence (DNA): TGCGCCAGCAGAACATCCCAGGCGGGGGCCAACGTCCTGACTTTC. It specifies CASRTSQAGANVLTF. The rearrangement uses TRBV23-1 and TRBJ2-6; no clear D gene. TRBV23-1 is known as an ORF, though its function is uncertain. V lost 6 bases and J 4 bases, leaving 13 bases between the germline ends. This CDR3 has 15 amino acids.

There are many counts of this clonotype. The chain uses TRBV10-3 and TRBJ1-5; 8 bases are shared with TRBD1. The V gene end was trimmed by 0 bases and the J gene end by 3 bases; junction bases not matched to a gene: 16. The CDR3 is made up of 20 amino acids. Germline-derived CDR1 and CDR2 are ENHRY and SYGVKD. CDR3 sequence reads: CAISESFPLDRENINQPQHF. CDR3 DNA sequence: TGTGCCATCAGTGAGTCCTTTCCTCTGGACAGGGAAAATATCAATCAGCCCCAGCATTTT.

CDR3 coding DNA: TGTGCCAGGTCCGGGACAGGGTGCAGCCAGCCCCAGCATTTT. It codes for CARSGTGCSQPQHF. This sequence joins TRBV19 and TRBJ1-5; 9 nucleotides match TRBD1. This CDR3 has 14 residues. V trimming: 9 bases; J trimming: 7 bases; junction bases outside the gene matches: 10. In germline, CDR1 is LNHDA, CDR2 SQIVND (reference sequence).